The 21 T cell receptor beta chains listed next were all sequenced from one sample in a study of cytomegalovirus exposure and HLA in healthy donors. PCR primers comprised 60 Vbeta and 13 Jbeta primers. Clones were read by immunoSEQ multiplex PCR, and TCRdb kept only the in-frame ones, dropping some. The sample consists of around 62,000 clones, around 74% of them appearing once. The material sequenced was PBMCs. Receptor source: a male donor in good health and CMV-seropositive.

The genes are TRBV9 and TRBJ1-2, with TRBD1 identical over 7 bases. After removal of 3 bases from V and 4 bases from J, the junction contained 6 bases not matched to a gene. CDR1 and CDR2 from the germline V gene are SGDLS and YYNGEE. This CDR3 is 14 amino acids long. The CDR3 DNA is TGTGCCAGCAGCGGAACGACAGGGAGCTATGGCTACACCTTC. Amino acids: CASSGTTGSYGYTF.

V gene TRBV27 combines with J gene TRBJ2-5, with 9 bases that match TRBD1. The CDR3 totals 14 residues. CDR1 is MNHEY, CDR2 SMNVEV, per germline (reference sequence). V gave up 3 bases and J gave up 4 bases; unmatched junction bases: 3. The CDR3 region has the DNA TGTGCCAGCAGTTTGACAGGGGGGCCAGAGACCCAGTACTTC. It codes for CASSLTGGPETQYF.

In DNA, the CDR3 is TGTGCCAGCAGCTTAGTTGTGGTAACAGGGGTATACTATGGCTACACCTTC. It specifies CASSLVVVTGVYYGYTF. This sequence joins TRBV7-9 and TRBJ1-2; 7 nucleotides match TRBD1. The V gene end was trimmed by 1 base and the J gene end by 3 bases; junction bases not matched to a gene: 11. The CDR3 runs to 17 residues. Germline CDR1 and CDR2: SEHNR and FQNEAQ (reference sequence). The whole variable domain, filled in from reference TRBV7-9 and TRBJ1-2, reads DTGVSQNPRHKITKRGQNVTFRCDPISEHNRLYWYRQTLGQGPEFLTYFQNEAQLEKSRLLSDRFSAERPKGSFSTLEIQRTEQGDSAMYLCASSLVVVTGVYYGYTFGSGTRLTVV.

The J gene is TRBJ2-3, the V gene TRBV28; 7 bases agree with TRBD2. The germline gives CDR1 MDHEN, CDR2 SYDVKM. The CDR3 extends over 15 amino acids. The ends lost 2 bases at V and 6 bases at J; junction bases unmatched: 8. CDR3 bases: TGTGCCAGCAGTTTACTCAGCGGGGTCCGGGATACGCAGTATTTT. Its protein product is CASSLLSGVRDTQYF.

The rearrangement links TRBV27 to TRBJ1-5; no clear D gene. V lost 7 bases and J 2 bases, leaving 12 bases between the germline ends. Germline CDR1 MNHEY, CDR2 SMNVEV (reference sequence). The CDR3 is made up of 14 amino acids. CDR3 DNA: TGTGCCAGCACAAGTCTAGATGGCAATCAGCCCCAGCATTTT. Its translation: CASTSLDGNQPQHF.

The chain employs TRBV5-1 and TRBJ2-2, with D possibly matching TRBD2 (6 bases). Trimming removed 0 bases at V and 5 bases at J, with 17 bases between. In germline, CDR1 is SGHRS, CDR2 YFSETQ. CDR3 length: 17 amino acids. The CDR3 nucleotides are TGCGCCAGCAGCTTGGATGGGCGGGGCCGCGCGACCGGGGAGCTGTTTTTT. Its protein product is CASSLDGRGRATGELFF.

The V gene is TRBV6-1, the J gene TRBJ2-7, with no clear D. Trimming shortened V by 7 bases and J by 2 bases, and 12 bases separated the two germline ends. This CDR3 comprises 13 residues. CDR1 MNHNS and CDR2 SASEGT come from the germline V gene. CDR3 bases: TGTGCCAGCATCGGGTCCCCAACCTACGAGCAGTACTTC. This translates into CASIGSPTYEQYF.

This clone was seen once. V is TRBV4-1 and J is TRBJ1-2, with 7 bases identical to TRBD1. The V gene end was trimmed by 0 bases and the J gene end by 4 bases; junction bases not matched to a gene: 14. Germline loops: CDR1 MGHRA, CDR2 YSYEKL. CDR3 length: 18 residues. This chain's CDR3 is CASSQEETGRLPSYGYTF. CDR3 sequence (DNA): TGCGCCAGCAGCCAAGAAGAGACAGGGCGCCTACCTTCCTATGGCTACACCTTC.

This chain joins TRBV25-1 and TRBJ2-5, with D possibly being TRBD1 (5 bases). Germline V gene data show CDR1 as MGHDK and CDR2 as SYGVNS. Trimming removed 4 bases at V and 3 bases at J, with 15 bases between. The CDR3 covers 15 residues. The CDR3 DNA reads as TGTGCCAGCAGTGTGGGGCAGGGTCTCGAAGAGACCCAGTACTTC. It codes for CASSVGQGLEETQYF.

The rearrangement links TRBV9 to TRBJ1-1; 8 positions match TRBD1. The CDR3 extends over 14 amino acids. Looked up from germline, CDR1 is SGDLS and CDR2 is YYNGEE. The V and J ends lost 3 bases and 2 bases, in that order; junction bases with no gene match: 3. The CDR3 DNA reads as TGTGCCAGCAGCGGAGGACAGGGCAACACTGAAGCTTTCTTT. This gives the protein CASSGGQGNTEAFF.

This clone has only a few counts. This chain uses TRBV19 with TRBJ1-4; 10 positions agree with TRBD1. The CDR3 covers 15 residues. V shed 6 bases and J 8 bases; nucleotides not matched to a gene: 9. Germline values: CDR1 LNHDA, CDR2 SQIVND (reference sequence). The CDR3, as DNA: TGTGCCAGTAGCCACCCGGGACAGGGGACCGAAAAACTGTTTTTT. It is translated as CASSHPGQGTEKLFF. The full variable domain, with the rest looked up from reference TRBV19 and TRBJ1-4, is DGGITQSPKYLFRKEGQNVTLSCEQNLNHDAMYWYRQDPGQGLRLIYYSQIVNDFQKGDIAEGYSVSREKKESFPLTVTSAQKNPTAFYLCASSHPGQGTEKLFFGSGTQLSVL.

The chain employs TRBV7-3 and TRBJ1-1, with D perhaps TRBD1 (6 bases). V was trimmed by 5 bases and J by 0 bases, leaving 28 bases between them. The CDR3 covers 20 residues. Germline V gene lookup returns CDR1 SGHTA and CDR2 FQGTGA. The CDR3, as DNA: TGTGCCAGCAGCCCAGCCCCGGGACATGTTGAGGAAAGGGTGAACACTGAAGCTTTCTTT. Amino acid sequence: CASSPAPGHVEERVNTEAFF.

This chain uses TRBV30 with TRBJ1-1; D not resolved. CDR3 length equals 13 residues. Trimming cost V 0 bases and J 0 bases, with 5 bases left between them. CDR1 GTSNPN and CDR2 SVGIG come from the germline V gene (reference sequence). The CDR3 is CAWSVSMNTEAFF. CDR3 nucleotides: TGTGCCTGGAGTGTATCTATGAACACTGAAGCTTTCTTT.

The V call is TRBV5-6, the J call TRBJ1-4; 9 nucleotides match TRBD1. The CDR3 runs to 13 residues. Unmatched junction bases numbered 2, after V lost 5 bases and J lost 6 bases. CDR1 is SGHDT and CDR2 is YYEEEE in the germline V gene. CDR3 region: CASRDRGDEKLFF. The CDR3 bases are TGTGCCAGCAGGGACAGGGGTGATGAAAAACTGTTTTTT. The full variable domain, in which reference TRBV5-6 and TRBJ1-4 provide the parts outside the CDR3, is DAGVTQSPTHLIKTRGQQVTLRCSPKSGHDTVSWYQQALGQGPQFIFQYYEEEERQRGNFPDRFSGHQFPNYSSELNVNALLLGDSALYLCASRDRGDEKLFFGSGTQLSVL.

This clone was seen only once. The genes are TRBV4-1 and TRBJ2-7, with 8 nucleotides matching TRBD2. The germline V gene encodes CDR1 MGHRA and CDR2 YSYEKL. The V and J ends lost 2 bases and 0 bases, in that order; junction bases with no gene match: 3. There are 15 residues in the CDR3. The CDR3 region has the DNA TGCGCCAGCAGCCAACGGGCGGGGGGCTCCTACGAGCAGTACTTC. Residues: CASSQRAGGSYEQYF.

V usage is TRBV6-7 and J usage is TRBJ1-4, with a possible D match to TRBD1 (6 bases). TRBV6-7 is noted as an ORF with a role that remains uncertain. The CDR3 extends over 16 amino acids. The germline V and J ends were trimmed by 11 bases and 0 bases, with 19 bases remaining between them. The CDR3 protein is CAPGTRPFATNEKLFF. Here the CDR3 DNA reads TGTGCCCCAGGGACAAGGCCCTTTGCAACTAATGAAAAACTGTTTTTT.

The table lists this clone with many counts. The gene calls are TRBV18 and TRBJ1-5, with D hard to call. V lost 1 base and J 3 bases, leaving 7 bases between the germline ends. CDR1 is KGHSH, CDR2 LQKENI, per germline. CDR3 length: 14 residues. CDR3 sequence (DNA): TGTGCCAGCTCACCACTACAGATCAATCAGCCCCAGCATTTT. As protein: CASSPLQINQPQHF.

V gene TRBV29-1 combines with J gene TRBJ1-2; D unresolved. Looked up from germline, CDR1 is SQVTM and CDR2 is ANQGSEA. This CDR3 region has 13 residues. V gave up 5 bases and J gave up 0 bases, with 10 bases separating them. This CDR3 is CSVFIHSNYGYTF. CDR3 nucleotide sequence: TGCAGCGTTTTTATCCACTCTAACTATGGCTACACCTTC. Filled out from reference TRBV29-1 and TRBJ1-2, the complete variable domain reads SAVISQKPSRDICQRGTSLTIQCQVDSQVTMMFWYRQQPGQSLTLIATANQGSEATYESGFVIDKFPISRPNLTFSTLTVSNMSPEDSSIYLCSVFIHSNYGYTFGSGTRLTVV.

J is TRBJ2-7 and V is TRBV19, with 11 positions matching TRBD2. V was pared by 6 bases and J by 3 bases, with 16 bases of the junction left unmatched. The CDR3 is made up of 18 amino acids. Germline CDR1 is LNHDA and CDR2 is SQIVND (reference sequence). In DNA, the CDR3 is TGTGCCAGTAGCCCTGGCCTCTCGACTAGCGGGGTAAACTACGAGCAGTACTTC. This sequence encodes CASSPGLSTSGVNYEQYF.

The chain couples TRBV11-2 to TRBJ1-1, with 7 bases that match TRBD1. After removal of 4 bases from V and 1 base from J, the junction contained 6 bases not matched to a gene. This CDR3 contains 15 residues. The germline V gene has CDR1 SGHAT and CDR2 FQNNGV. This CDR3 reads CASSSYRGPNTEAFF. CDR3 coding DNA: TGTGCCAGCAGCTCGTACAGGGGTCCGAACACTGAAGCTTTCTTT. Full variable domain (remainder filled in from reference TRBV11-2 and TRBJ1-1): EAGVAQSPRYKIIEKRQSVAFWCNPISGHATLYWYQQILGQGPKLLIQFQNNGVVDDSQLPKDRFSAERLKGVDSTLKIQPAKLEDSAVYLCASSSYRGPNTEAFFGQGTRLTVV.

This chain joins TRBV9 and TRBJ1-2; 9 bases are shared with TRBD1. Looked up from germline, CDR1 is SGDLS and CDR2 is YYNGEE. The CDR3 has 15 amino acids. Germline trimming cut 3 bases from V and 3 bases from J; bases unmatched to any gene: 6. The CDR3 nucleotides are TGTGCCAGCAGCGCATCGGACAGGGGCGACTATGGCTACACCTTC. It is translated as CASSASDRGDYGYTF.